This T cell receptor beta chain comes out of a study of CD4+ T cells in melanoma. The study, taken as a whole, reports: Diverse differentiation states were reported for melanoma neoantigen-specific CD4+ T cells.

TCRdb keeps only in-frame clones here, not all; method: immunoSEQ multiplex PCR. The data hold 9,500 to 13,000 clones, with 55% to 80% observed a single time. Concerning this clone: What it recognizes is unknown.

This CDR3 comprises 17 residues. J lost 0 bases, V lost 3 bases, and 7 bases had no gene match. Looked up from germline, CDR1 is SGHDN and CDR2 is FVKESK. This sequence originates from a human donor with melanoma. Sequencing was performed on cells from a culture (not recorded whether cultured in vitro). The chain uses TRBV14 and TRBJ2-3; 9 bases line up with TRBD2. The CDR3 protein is CASSQLGLARSTDTQYF. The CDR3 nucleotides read TGTGCCAGCAGCCAGCTGGGACTAGCTAGGAGCACAGATACGCAGTATTTT.